The clone carrying this TCR beta chain has just one count. The data are from a study of control samples from healthy donors and cancer patients. Clones were read by immunoSEQ multiplex PCR, and TCRdb kept only the in-frame ones, dropping some. The sample shows 20,000 to 25,000 clones, approximately 90% of them seen only once. Trimming cost V 2 bases and J 5 bases, with 12 bases left between them. The CDR3 has 14 residues. CDR1 is MNHEY and CDR2 is SMNVEV in the germline V gene (reference sequence). Sequenced sample: PBMCs. This receptor was obtained from a woman aged 55-69 years with head and neck cancer. The chain carries TRBV27 and TRBJ1-1; TRBD1 is a possible D gene (5 bases). CDR3 amino acids: CASSLRTTRTEAFF. The CDR3 DNA reads TGTGCCAGCAGTTTAAGGACAACCCGGACTGAAGCTTTCTTT.